The source of this T cell receptor beta chain is a study of identical twins. General study findings and limits: There is a chance that invariant MAIT and iNKT cells partially muddied zero-insertion analyses.

MiXCR, run by TCRdb on the 5' RACE reads, gives a single entry per CDR3 protein. The sample contains some 240,000 distinct CDR3 sequences, over 9.5% of which appear only once. J gave up 2 bases and V 4 bases, and 1 base lay outside the gene matches. Germline loops: CDR1 LGHNA, CDR2 YNFKEQ. CDR3 length equals 16 residues. There are many counts of this clonotype. Its antigen is still unknown. The sequencing input was memory T cells sorted from blood. The receptor was isolated from a man aged 50 or older in good health. The chain links TRBV4-2 to TRBJ2-3, with 15 bases lining up with TRBD2. The CDR3 here is CASSRTSGGDTDTQYF. The DNA for the CDR3 is TGTGCCAGCAGCCGGACTAGCGGGGGGGACACAGATACGCAGTATTTT.